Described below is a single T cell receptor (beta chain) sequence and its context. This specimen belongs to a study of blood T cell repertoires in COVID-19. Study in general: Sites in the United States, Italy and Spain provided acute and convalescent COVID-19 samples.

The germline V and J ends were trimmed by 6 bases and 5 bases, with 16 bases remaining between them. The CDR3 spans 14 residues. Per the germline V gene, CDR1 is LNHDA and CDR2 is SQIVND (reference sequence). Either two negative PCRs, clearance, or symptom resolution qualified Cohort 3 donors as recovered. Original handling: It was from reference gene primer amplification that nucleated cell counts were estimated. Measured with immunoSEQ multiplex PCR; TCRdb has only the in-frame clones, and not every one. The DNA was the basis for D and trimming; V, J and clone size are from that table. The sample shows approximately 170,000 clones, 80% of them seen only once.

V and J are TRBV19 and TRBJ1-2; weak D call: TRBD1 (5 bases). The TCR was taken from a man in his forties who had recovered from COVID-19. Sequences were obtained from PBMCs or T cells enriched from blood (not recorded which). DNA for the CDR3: TGTGCCAGTAGCCCCGACAGTCCTCCTTATGGCTACACCTTC. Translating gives CASSPDSPPYGYTF.